This TCR beta chain was documented in a study of cytomegalovirus exposure and HLA in healthy donors. The CDR3 has 18 amino acids. Germline CDR1 and CDR2: LNHDA and SQIVND (reference sequence). V lost 7 bases, J lost 10 bases, and 23 bases stayed unmatched. Study-wide points: Most TCR sequences were uncommon, yet certain public TCRs appeared in many donors. The study put around 180 TCR beta chains on its list as cytomegalovirus-associated.

This clone is a singleton in its sample. The antigen is unknown. Here immunoSEQ multiplex PCR was the method, and the copy in TCRdb shows in-frame clones only, minus some. This sample yields 150,000 to 200,000 clones, of which roughly 80% are seen a single time; about 7% belongs to the top ten. Sequencing input: PBMCs. The chain carries TRBV19 and TRBJ2-1; 9 bases line up with TRBD2. The TCR sequence derives from a man aged 18 to 29 in good health and CMV-seropositive. In DNA, the CDR3 is TGTGCCAGTACCCCCGTTATAGGTAGCGGGAGCAGGGCAAGGGAGCAGTTCTTC. Amino acids: CASTPVIGSGSRAREQFF.